The rows below give T cell receptor beta chains drawn from one sample of a study of cytomegalovirus exposure and HLA in healthy donors. The assay was immunoSEQ multiplex PCR, and TCRdb's table has in-frame clones only and misses some. The data contain 100,000 to 150,000 clones, under 90% of them singletons. The sample consisted of PBMCs. Source of these receptors: a woman aged 40 to 50 in good health and CMV-seronegative. CDR3s include the opening cysteine and the closing phenylalanine or tryptophan. D genes are given only for firm matches. Not every row has a clone size; where given, it reads once, few, many or a size class.

clone size,J gene,V gene,D gene,CDR3 protein,CDR3 DNA
once,TRBJ1-6,TRBV7-9,TRBD1,CASSFHTGGNSPLHF,TGTGCCAGCAGCTTCCATACAGGGGGAAATTCACCCCTCCACTTT
.,TRBJ2-7,TRBV6-1,.,CASSELGQLYEQYF,TGTGCCAGCAGTGAACTGGGCCAGCTATACGAACAGTACTTC
.,TRBJ1-4,TRBV19,.,CASSIAGTLGEKLFF,TGTGCCAGTAGTATAGCCGGGACATTGGGTGAAAAACTGTTTTTT
.,TRBJ1-6,TRBV6-5,.,CASSEGARSPLHF,TGTGCCAGCTCAGAGGGTGCTCGGTCACCCCTCCACTTT
.,TRBJ1-2,TRBV2,.,CASSEGRGRYTF,TGTGCCAGCAGTGAAGGGCGAGGGCGCTACACCTTC
.,TRBJ1-6,TRBV4-3,.,CASSQAHGMVAAGSPLHF,TGCGCCAGCAGCCAAGCTCACGGGATGGTGGCAGCTGGTTCACCCCTCCACTTT
.,TRBJ1-4,TRBV4-3,TRBD1,CASSQDRTGSEKLFF,TGCGCCAGCAGCCAAGATAGGACAGGGTCTGAAAAACTGTTTTTT
.,TRBJ1-4,TRBV7-2,.,CASSDQGKWTNEKLFF,TGTGCCAGCAGCGACCAGGGAAAGTGGACTAATGAAAAACTGTTTTTT
.,TRBJ2-1,TRBV5-4,TRBD2,CASSAKERGGLSEQFF,TGTGCCAGCAGCGCTAAAGAGCGGGGGGGCTTGAGTGAGCAGTTCTTC
few,TRBJ1-1,TRBV10-3,.,CAITKDSGGATEAFF,TGTGCCATCACTAAGGACAGTGGGGGGGCCACTGAAGCTTTCTTT
.,TRBJ2-3,TRBV10-3,.,CAISDRGRQHRHTDTQYF,TGTGCCATCAGTGACCGTGGACGACAGCATCGACACACAGATACGCAGTATTTT
.,TRBJ2-3,TRBV2,.,CASSEGRNRDTQYF,TGTGCCAGCAGTGAGGGCCGGAATCGGGATACGCAGTATTTT
.,TRBJ2-1,TRBV28,.,CASSFMLSYNEQFF,TGTGCCAGCAGTTTTATGTTGTCCTACAATGAGCAGTTCTTC
.,TRBJ2-5,TRBV7-2,.,CASSRLRGETQYF,TGTGCCAGCAGCCGACTACGGGGGGAGACCCAGTACTTC
.,TRBJ2-2,TRBV4-3,TRBD1,CASSQDEGAPGELFF,TGCGCCAGCAGCCAAGATGAGGGGGCTCCCGGGGAGCTGTTTTTT
.,TRBJ2-7,TRBV6-6,.,CAATGHPNDEQYF,TGTGCCGCCACCGGTCACCCTAACGACGAGCAGTACTTC
.,TRBJ2-5,TRBV28,.,CASSLSRVQETQYF,TGTGCCAGCAGTTTAAGCAGGGTCCAAGAGACCCAGTACTTC
few,TRBJ1-5,TRBV12-5,TRBD1,CASGTGDGNQPQHF,TGTGCTAGTGGTACAGGGGACGGCAATCAGCCCCAGCATTTT
.,TRBJ1-5,TRBV6-5,.,CASSYAQGVGPQHF,TGTGCCAGCAGTTACGCACAGGGTGTAGGGCCCCAGCATTTT
.,TRBJ1-2,TRBV29-1,.,CSVAGSYGYTF,TGCAGCGTCGCGGGCTCCTATGGCTACACCTTC
.,TRBJ1-1,TRBV28,.,CASSSSGAVGAFF,TGTGCCAGCAGTTCGTCAGGGGCGGTGGGAGCTTTCTTT
.,TRBJ1-2,TRBV7-2,.,CASSPWTENYGYTF,TGTGCCAGCAGCCCTTGGACAGAGAACTATGGCTACACCTTC
.,TRBJ1-2,TRBV4-2,.,CASSPQTDTNYGYTF,TGTGCCAGCAGCCCCCAAACAGATACTAACTATGGCTACACCTTC
.,TRBJ2-7,TRBV27,.,CASSLTVNAQYF,TGTGCCAGCAGCCTCACTGTCAATGCGCAGTACTTC
.,TRBJ1-5,TRBV6-1,TRBD1,CASSEVDRGLNQPQHF,TGTGCCAGCAGTGAGGTAGACAGGGGGCTTAATCAGCCCCAGCATTTT
.,TRBJ1-1,TRBV5-4,TRBD1,CASSSLDRVNTEAFF,TGTGCCAGCAGCTCCTTAGACAGGGTGAACACTGAAGCTTTCTTT
few,TRBJ1-4,TRBV7-9,.,CASQNVGLDEKLFF,TGTGCCAGCCAGAACGTGGGGCTTGATGAAAAACTGTTTTTT
.,TRBJ1-2,TRBV5-1,.,CASSPRKGSGYTF,TGCGCCAGCAGCCCAAGAAAGGGGTCTGGCTACACCTTC
.,TRBJ2-1,TRBV6-6,.,CASSHVWDTGNEQFF,TGTGCCAGCAGCCACGTATGGGACACTGGGAATGAGCAGTTCTTC
few,TRBJ2-1,TRBV6-5,TRBD2,CASSYRSGGGNEQFF,TGTGCCAGCAGTTACCGTAGCGGGGGGGGAAATGAGCAGTTCTTC
.,TRBJ2-7,TRBV9,.,CASSVGGASSYEQYF,TGTGCCAGCAGCGTAGGCGGGGCCTCCTCCTACGAGCAGTACTTC
.,TRBJ2-5,TRBV28,TRBD2,CASSSRWTSGSTQETQYF,TGTGCCAGCAGTTCCCGCTGGACTAGCGGGAGTACACAAGAGACCCAGTACTTC
.,TRBJ1-2,TRBV4-1,.,CASSQSIVPPHGYTF,TGCGCCAGCAGCCAATCCATAGTCCCCCCACATGGCTACACCTTC
.,TRBJ1-3,TRBV5-4,TRBD1,CASTDRVSGNTIYF,TGTGCCAGCACCGACAGGGTCTCTGGAAACACCATATATTTT
.,TRBJ2-1,TRBV23-1,.,CASSQAPSSYNEQFF,TGCGCCAGCAGTCAAGCCCCTAGCTCCTACAATGAGCAGTTCTTC
.,TRBJ2-5,TRBV9,TRBD2,CASSEGTSAQETQYF,TGTGCCAGCAGCGAAGGGACTAGCGCCCAAGAGACCCAGTACTTC
.,TRBJ2-1,TRBV7-6,.,CASSLTGGPYNEQFF,TGTGCCAGCAGCCTAACCGGAGGACCCTACAATGAGCAGTTCTTC
.,TRBJ2-7,TRBV9,.,CASSVGSVTGYEQYF,TGTGCCAGCAGCGTAGGATCGGTGACGGGCTACGAGCAGTACTTC
few,TRBJ2-3,TRBV4-3,TRBD1,CASSLGQNTDTQYF,TGCGCCAGCAGCCTGGGACAGAACACAGATACGCAGTATTTT
.,TRBJ1-2,TRBV7-9,.,CASSLAAGRRVGYTF,TGTGCCAGCAGCTTAGCCGCTGGGAGGCGGGTTGGCTACACCTTC
.,TRBJ1-2,TRBV6-5,TRBD1,CASSSRQGEGYTF,TGTGCCAGCAGTTCCCGACAGGGTGAGGGCTACACCTTC
.,TRBJ1-2,TRBV7-8,TRBD1,CASSTGQGGLYGYTF,TGTGCCAGCAGCACCGGACAGGGGGGTCTCTATGGCTACACCTTC
.,TRBJ1-2,TRBV23-1,.,CASRRQFNYGYTF,TGCGCCAGCAGAAGACAGTTTAACTATGGCTACACCTTC
once,TRBJ1-5,TRBV6-5,TRBD1,CASRPGGGANQPQHF,TGTGCCAGCAGGCCGGGAGGGGGCGCGAATCAGCCCCAGCATTTT
.,TRBJ2-3,TRBV5-6,.,CASSSSTDTQYF,TGTGCCAGCAGCTCCTCCACAGATACGCAGTATTTT
.,TRBJ2-2,TRBV2,TRBD2,CASSPTSGWTGELFF,TGTGCCAGCAGCCCCACTAGCGGGTGGACCGGGGAGCTGTTTTTT
.,TRBJ1-2,TRBV19,TRBD1,CASSPGQGDYGYTF,TGTGCCAGTAGCCCGGGACAGGGTGACTATGGCTACACCTTC
.,TRBJ2-2,TRBV5-1,TRBD1,CASNRRQGGLTGELFF,TGCGCCAGCAACAGAAGACAGGGCGGATTGACCGGGGAGCTGTTTTTT
.,TRBJ2-1,TRBV9,TRBD2,CASSVAGRLAYNEQFF,TGTGCCAGCAGCGTAGCTGGTCGACTAGCATACAATGAGCAGTTCTTC
.,TRBJ2-5,TRBV4-2,TRBD1,CASSPSDRGKTQYF,TGTGCCAGCAGCCCGAGTGACAGGGGAAAGACCCAGTACTTC
.,TRBJ1-2,TRBV25-1,.,CASSDLGGYGYTF,TGTGCCAGCAGTGACCTCGGGGGCTATGGCTACACCTTC
.,TRBJ1-2,TRBV29-1,TRBD1,CSAVSGQGADGYTF,TGCAGCGCTGTTTCGGGTCAGGGGGCGGATGGCTACACCTTC
.,TRBJ2-1,TRBV4-1,TRBD2,CASSQGGSGAYNEQFF,TGCGCCAGCAGCCAAGGCGGCAGCGGGGCGTACAATGAGCAGTTCTTC